Below, 9 T cell receptor beta chains from the same sample are listed, as sequenced in a study of OX40 agonist ivuxolimab in advanced cancers. Clones were sequenced by immunoSEQ multiplex PCR, and TCRdb holds only the in-frame ones, with some missing. The table has 35,000 to 45,000 clones, approximately 83% seen once. Sequenced material: CD4+ or CD8+ T cells sorted from blood, taken in a trial of the OX40 agonist ivuxolimab. The receptors derive from an adult with an advanced solid tumor such as melanoma, head and neck, liver or kidney cancer.

This clone was recorded a few times. The V call is TRBV27, the J call TRBJ2-7; 11 positions match TRBD2. Trimming at V came to 4 bases and at J to 7 bases, leaving 18 bases not matched to a gene. The CDR3 spans 18 residues. Germline V gene lookup returns CDR1 MNHEY and CDR2 SMNVEV (reference sequence). In nucleotides, the CDR3 is TGTGCCAGCAGTTCCGCGACTAGCGGGACCTCTTTAATGGAAGAGCAGTACTTC. It is translated as CASSSATSGTSLMEEQYF.

This chain uses TRBV6-5 with TRBJ2-1; TRBD2 matches at 14 bases. CDR3 length: 15 amino acids. Trimming at V came to 6 bases and at J to 7 bases, leaving 5 bases not matched to a gene. CDR1 is MNHEY, CDR2 SVGAGI, per germline. This CDR3 reads CASSGTSGGGNEQFF. CDR3 coding DNA: TGTGCCAGCAGCGGGACTAGCGGGGGAGGGAATGAGCAGTTCTTC.

The chain combines TRBV28 with TRBJ2-5; TRBD1 matches 7 bases. The CDR3 consists of 16 residues. J gave up 2 bases and V 6 bases, and 12 bases lay outside the gene matches. CDR1 MDHEN and CDR2 SYDVKM come from the germline V gene. The DNA for the CDR3 is TGTGCCAGCAGCCCACGAGCCGGGACAGCGCAAGAGACCCAGTACTTC. It specifies CASSPRAGTAQETQYF.

The chain is built from TRBV6-5 and TRBJ2-7, with 8 bases aligning to TRBD1. The J segment lost 7 bases and the V segment lost 5 bases, leaving 10 bases of the junction unmatched. The CDR3 runs 14 residues. CDR1 is MNHEY, CDR2 SVGAGI, per germline. The CDR3 nucleotides read TGTGCCAGCAGTCCGGCCCAGGGGGCAGAAGAGCAGTACTTC. Residues: CASSPAQGAEEQYF.

This clone has a single count. The chain uses TRBV7-2 and TRBJ2-2, with D perhaps assigned TRBD1 or TRBD2 (5 bases each). Trimming left V 2 bases short and J 9 bases short, with 10 bases between. CDR3 length equals 13 residues. The germline V gene encodes CDR1 SGHTA and CDR2 FQGNSA. CDR3 loop: CASSLTGPWELFF. CDR3 coding DNA: TGTGCCAGCAGCTTAACGGGACCATGGGAGCTGTTTTTT.

The CDR3 nucleotides are TGTGCCAGCAGCCCAGGACTAGCGGGTGCTTACAATGAGCAGTTCTTC. Encoded protein: CASSPGLAGAYNEQFF. This chain uses TRBV13 with TRBJ2-1; TRBD2 matches at 11 bases. There are 16 residues in the CDR3. V was clipped by 5 bases and J by 4 bases; unmatched bases: 7. Germline V gives CDR1 PRHDT, CDR2 FYEKMQ (reference sequence).

V and J are TRBV4-2 and TRBJ1-6; 8 nucleotides align to TRBD1. The CDR3 extends over 19 amino acids. J was trimmed by 7 bases and V by 0 bases; bases with no gene match: 14. Germline V gene lookup returns CDR1 LGHNA and CDR2 YNFKEQ. The CDR3: CASSQDRRTGHRENSPLHF. The CDR3 coding sequence is TGTGCCAGCAGCCAAGATAGGAGGACAGGGCATCGGGAAAATTCACCCCTCCACTTT.

The rearrangement joins TRBV11-1 to TRBJ2-1; 7 bases agree with TRBD1. Germline V gene data show CDR1 as SGHAT and CDR2 as FQDESV (reference sequence). This CDR3 spans 15 amino acids. J lost 0 bases, V lost 5 bases, and 4 bases had no gene match. The CDR3 here is CASSLQGSSYNEQFF. As DNA, the CDR3 is TGTGCCAGCAGCCTACAGGGGAGCTCCTACAATGAGCAGTTCTTC. The complete variable domain, with remaining parts taken from reference TRBV11-1 and TRBJ2-1, reads EAEVAQSPRYKITEKSQAVAFWCDPISGHATLYWYRQILGQGPELLVQFQDESVVDDSQLPKDRFSAERLKGVDSTLKIQPAELGDSAMYLCASSLQGSSYNEQFFGPGTRLTVL.

The rearrangement uses TRBV11-1 and TRBJ1-2; 7 bases are a match to TRBD1. This CDR3 is 14 amino acids long. Germline assignment: CDR1 SGHAT and CDR2 FQDESV (reference sequence). The J segment lost 3 bases and the V segment lost 6 bases, leaving 7 bases of the junction unmatched. The CDR3 reads CASRGTASDYGYTF. The CDR3 DNA is TGTGCCAGCAGGGGGACAGCTTCCGACTATGGCTACACCTTC.